This TCR beta chain was identified during a study of control samples from healthy donors and cancer patients. TCRdb's table, derived via immunoSEQ multiplex PCR, lists solely in-frame clones and lacks some. The data show approximately 90,000 clones, with less than 90% seen just once and 13% to 15% held by the top ten. Germline V gives CDR1 SGHNT, CDR2 YYREEE (reference sequence). Germline trimming cut 4 bases from V and 6 bases from J; bases unmatched to any gene: 6. This CDR3 comprises 14 residues. This sequence originates from a woman between 70 and 85 years old in good health. The V gene is TRBV5-4, the J gene TRBJ1-2, with 10 bases aligning to TRBD1. Sequenced material: blood. The DNA of the CDR3 is TGTGCCAGCAGCCTTGACAGGGGGCGTGATGGCTACACCTTC. It encodes CASSLDRGRDGYTF.